This T cell receptor (beta chain) was recovered during a study of T cell clonality in common variable immunodeficiency. V lost 3 bases and J 4 bases, leaving 12 bases between the germline ends. Looked up from germline, CDR1 is KGHSH and CDR2 is LQKENI. This CDR3 comprises 15 residues. Ten or more counts support this clone. With the read ending 3 residues before the CDR3 end, the germline J gene is used to fill in that end. Caucasian heritage predominated among both patients and controls. Assay used: immunoSEQ multiplex PCR; TCRdb lists only in-frame clones, some missing. The sample counts more than 35,000 clones, none seen once; the ten largest own 0.8% to 1%.

V gene TRBV18 combines with J gene TRBJ2-2; tentatively, D is TRBD1 (6 bases). The receptor's source is a person between 18 and 75 years old in good health. Sequenced: peripheral blood mononuclear cells. CDR3 protein: CASSPRQETTGELFF. The sequenced part of the CDR3 DNA is TGTGCCAGCTCACCCCGACAGGAAACCACCGGGGAG.